One TCR beta chain is described in this entry. What it binds is not known. Other DNA sequences in this specimen translate into the identical CDR3. Use of 60 Vbeta and 13 Jbeta primers characterized the PCR. TCRdb's copy holds only in-frame clones and misses some; the assay was immunoSEQ multiplex PCR. The sample comprises 95,000 to 150,000 clones, 78% of which are singletons, and over 5.5% rests with the top ten. The data derive from a study of cytomegalovirus exposure and HLA in healthy donors. Study results and limitations: Later examination showed HLA-associated TCR beta chains had greater clonal expansion than equally common others. Within an earlier analysis, most TCR beta V segments proved productive either about 90% or about 30% of the time.

The V gene's germline CDR1 is LNHDA and CDR2 SQIVND (reference sequence). CDR3 size: 15 residues. V lost 3 bases, J lost 1 base, and 3 bases stayed unmatched. Sequenced: PBMCs. The chain employs TRBV19 and TRBJ2-5, with 9 bases that match TRBD1. This receptor was identified in a middle-aged woman in good health and CMV-seronegative. Written as DNA, the CDR3 is TGTGCCAGTAGTATTGGGACAGGGTTCCAAGAGACCCAGTACTTC. Its protein product is CASSIGTGFQETQYF.